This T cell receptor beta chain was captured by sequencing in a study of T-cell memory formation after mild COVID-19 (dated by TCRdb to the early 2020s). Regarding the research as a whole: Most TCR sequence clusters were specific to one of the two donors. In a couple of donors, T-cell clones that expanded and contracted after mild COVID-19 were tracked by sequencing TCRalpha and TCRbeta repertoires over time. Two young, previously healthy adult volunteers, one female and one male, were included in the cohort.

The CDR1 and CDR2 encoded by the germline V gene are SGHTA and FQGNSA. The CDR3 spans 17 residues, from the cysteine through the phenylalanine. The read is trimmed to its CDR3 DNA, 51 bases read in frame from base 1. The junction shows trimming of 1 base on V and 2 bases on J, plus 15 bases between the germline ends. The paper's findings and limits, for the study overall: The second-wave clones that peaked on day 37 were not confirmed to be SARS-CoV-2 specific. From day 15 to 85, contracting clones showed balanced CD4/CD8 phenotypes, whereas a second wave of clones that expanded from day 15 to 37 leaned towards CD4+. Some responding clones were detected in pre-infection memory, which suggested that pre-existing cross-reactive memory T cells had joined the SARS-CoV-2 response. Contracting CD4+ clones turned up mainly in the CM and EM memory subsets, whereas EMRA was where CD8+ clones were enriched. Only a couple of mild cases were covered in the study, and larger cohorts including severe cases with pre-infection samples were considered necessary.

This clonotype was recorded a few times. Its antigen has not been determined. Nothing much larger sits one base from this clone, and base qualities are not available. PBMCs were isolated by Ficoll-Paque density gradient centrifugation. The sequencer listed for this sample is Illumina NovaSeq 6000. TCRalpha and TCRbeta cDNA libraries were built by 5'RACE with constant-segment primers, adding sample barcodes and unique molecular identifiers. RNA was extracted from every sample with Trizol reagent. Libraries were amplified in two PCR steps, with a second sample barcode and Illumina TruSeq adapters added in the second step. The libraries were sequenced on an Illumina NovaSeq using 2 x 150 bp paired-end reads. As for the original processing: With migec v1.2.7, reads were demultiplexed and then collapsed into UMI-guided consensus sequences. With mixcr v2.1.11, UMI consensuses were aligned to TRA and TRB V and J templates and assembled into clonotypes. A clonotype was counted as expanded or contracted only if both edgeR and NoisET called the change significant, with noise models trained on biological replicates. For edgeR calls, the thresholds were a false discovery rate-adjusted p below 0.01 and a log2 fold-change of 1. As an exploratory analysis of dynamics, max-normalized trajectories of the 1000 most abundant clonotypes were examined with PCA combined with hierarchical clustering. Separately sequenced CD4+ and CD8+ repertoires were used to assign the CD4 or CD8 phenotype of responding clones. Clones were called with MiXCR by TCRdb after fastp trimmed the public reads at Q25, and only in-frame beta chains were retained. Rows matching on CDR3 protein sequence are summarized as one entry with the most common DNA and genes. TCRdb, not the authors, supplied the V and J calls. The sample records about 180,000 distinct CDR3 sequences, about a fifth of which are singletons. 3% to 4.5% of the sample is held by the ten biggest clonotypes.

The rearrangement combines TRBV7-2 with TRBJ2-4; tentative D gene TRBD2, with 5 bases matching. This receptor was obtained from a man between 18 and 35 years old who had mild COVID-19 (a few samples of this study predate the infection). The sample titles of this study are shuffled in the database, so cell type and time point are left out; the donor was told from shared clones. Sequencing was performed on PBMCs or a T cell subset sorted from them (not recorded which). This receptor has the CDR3 CASSLVSGKWSKNIQYF. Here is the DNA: TGTGCCAGCAGCTTAGTTTCGGGGAAATGGTCCAAAAACATTCAGTACTTC.